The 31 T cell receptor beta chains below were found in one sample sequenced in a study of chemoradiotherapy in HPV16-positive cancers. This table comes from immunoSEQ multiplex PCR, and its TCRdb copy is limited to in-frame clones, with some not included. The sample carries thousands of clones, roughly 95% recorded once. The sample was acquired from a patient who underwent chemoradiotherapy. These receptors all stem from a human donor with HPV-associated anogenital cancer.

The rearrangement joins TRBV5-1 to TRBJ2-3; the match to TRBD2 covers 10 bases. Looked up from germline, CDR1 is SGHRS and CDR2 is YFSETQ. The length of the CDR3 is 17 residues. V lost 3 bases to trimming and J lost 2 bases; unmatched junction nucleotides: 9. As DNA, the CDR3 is TGCGCCAGCAGCTCCCACGGGCTAGCGGGAGACACAGATACGCAGTATTTT. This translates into CASSSHGLAGDTDTQYF.

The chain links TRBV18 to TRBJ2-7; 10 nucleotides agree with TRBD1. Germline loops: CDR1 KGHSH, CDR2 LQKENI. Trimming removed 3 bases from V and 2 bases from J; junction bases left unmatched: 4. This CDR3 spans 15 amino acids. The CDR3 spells CASSPPGTGAYEQYF. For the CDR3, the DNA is TGTGCCAGCTCACCTCCCGGGACAGGGGCCTACGAGCAGTACTTC.

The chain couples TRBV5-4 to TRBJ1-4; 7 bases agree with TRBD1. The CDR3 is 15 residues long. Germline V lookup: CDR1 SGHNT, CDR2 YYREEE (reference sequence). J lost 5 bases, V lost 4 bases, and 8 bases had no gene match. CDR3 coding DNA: TGTGCCAGCAGCGAGAACAGGGGTATCAATGAAAAACTGTTTTTT. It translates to CASSENRGINEKLFF.

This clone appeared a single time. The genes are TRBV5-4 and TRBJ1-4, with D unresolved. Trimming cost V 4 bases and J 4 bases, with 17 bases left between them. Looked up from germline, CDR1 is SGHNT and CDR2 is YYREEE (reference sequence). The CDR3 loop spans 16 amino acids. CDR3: CASSANRGVINEKLFF. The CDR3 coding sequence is TGTGCCAGCAGCGCCAACCGGGGAGTAATTAATGAAAAACTGTTTTTT.

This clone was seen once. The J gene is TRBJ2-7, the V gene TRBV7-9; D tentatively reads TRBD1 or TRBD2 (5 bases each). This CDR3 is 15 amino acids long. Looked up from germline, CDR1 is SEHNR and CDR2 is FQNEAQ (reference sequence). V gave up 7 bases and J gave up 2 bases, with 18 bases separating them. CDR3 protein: CASTSSRDVAYEQYF. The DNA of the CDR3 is TGTGCCAGCACCTCGTCCCGGGACGTGGCCTACGAGCAGTACTTC.

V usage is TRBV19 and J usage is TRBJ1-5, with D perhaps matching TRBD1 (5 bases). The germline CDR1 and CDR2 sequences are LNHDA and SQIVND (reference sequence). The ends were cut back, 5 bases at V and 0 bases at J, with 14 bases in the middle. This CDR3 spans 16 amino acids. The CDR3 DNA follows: TGTGCCAGTAGTCCGATGCAGGGTGATAGCAATCAGCCCCAGCATTTT. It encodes CASSPMQGDSNQPQHF.

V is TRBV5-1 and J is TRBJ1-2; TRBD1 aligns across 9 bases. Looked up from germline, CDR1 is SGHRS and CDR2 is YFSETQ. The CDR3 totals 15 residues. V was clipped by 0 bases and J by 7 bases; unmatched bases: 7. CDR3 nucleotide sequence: TGCGCCAGCAGCTTGGCCATACAGGGGGCAAGTGGCTACACCTTC. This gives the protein CASSLAIQGASGYTF.

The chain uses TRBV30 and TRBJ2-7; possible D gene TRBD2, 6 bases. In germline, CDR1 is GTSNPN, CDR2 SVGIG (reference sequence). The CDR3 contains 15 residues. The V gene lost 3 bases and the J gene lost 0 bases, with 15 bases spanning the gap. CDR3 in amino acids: CAWSTRDSSSYEQYF. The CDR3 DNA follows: TGTGCCTGGAGCACCCGGGACTCGAGCTCCTACGAGCAGTACTTC.

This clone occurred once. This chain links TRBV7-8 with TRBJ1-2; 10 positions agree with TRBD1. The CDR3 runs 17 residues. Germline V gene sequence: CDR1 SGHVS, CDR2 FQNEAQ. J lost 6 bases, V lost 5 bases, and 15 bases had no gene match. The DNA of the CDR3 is TGTGCCAGCAGCCCGACGGGGGGGACAGGGGCAGTTAATGGCTACACCTTC. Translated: CASSPTGGTGAVNGYTF.

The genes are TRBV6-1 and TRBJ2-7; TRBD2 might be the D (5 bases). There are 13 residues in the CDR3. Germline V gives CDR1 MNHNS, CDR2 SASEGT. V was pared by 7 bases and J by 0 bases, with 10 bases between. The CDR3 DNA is TGTGCCAGCACCGCGGGCCTCTCCTACGAGCAGTACTTC. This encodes CASTAGLSYEQYF.

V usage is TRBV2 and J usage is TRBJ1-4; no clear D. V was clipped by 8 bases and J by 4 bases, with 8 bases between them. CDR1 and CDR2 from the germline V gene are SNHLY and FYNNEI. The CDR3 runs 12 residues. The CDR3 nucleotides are TGTGCCAGCGGGGTTCTTAATGAAAAACTGTTTTTT. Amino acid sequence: CASGVLNEKLFF.

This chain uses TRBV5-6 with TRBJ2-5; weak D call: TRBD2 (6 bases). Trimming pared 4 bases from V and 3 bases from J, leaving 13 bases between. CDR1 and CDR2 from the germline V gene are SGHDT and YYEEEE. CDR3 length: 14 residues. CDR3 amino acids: CASSPTSGEETQYF. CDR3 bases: TGTGCCAGCAGCCCAACCTCGGGGGAAGAGACCCAGTACTTC.

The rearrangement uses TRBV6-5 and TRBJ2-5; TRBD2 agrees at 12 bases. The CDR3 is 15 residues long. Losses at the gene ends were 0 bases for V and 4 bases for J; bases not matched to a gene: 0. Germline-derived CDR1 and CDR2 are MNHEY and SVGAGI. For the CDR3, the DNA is TGTGCCAGCAGTTACTCGACTAGCGGGGGAGAGACCCAGTACTTC. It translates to CASSYSTSGGETQYF.

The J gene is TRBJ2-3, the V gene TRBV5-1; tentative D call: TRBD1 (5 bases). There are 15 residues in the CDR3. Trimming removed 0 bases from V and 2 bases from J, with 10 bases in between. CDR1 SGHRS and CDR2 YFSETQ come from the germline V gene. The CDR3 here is CASSLGGSITDTQYF. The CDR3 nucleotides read TGCGCCAGCAGCTTGGGGGGCTCTATCACAGATACGCAGTATTTT.

The CDR3 nucleotides read TGTGCCAGCAGCGGGGCTTCTACTGAAGCTTTCTTT. This gives the protein CASSGASTEAFF. The rearrangement links TRBV9 to TRBJ1-1, with D unresolved. Germline CDR1 is SGDLS and CDR2 is YYNGEE. The CDR3 is 12 residues long. Trimming cost V 3 bases and J 5 bases, with 8 bases left between them.

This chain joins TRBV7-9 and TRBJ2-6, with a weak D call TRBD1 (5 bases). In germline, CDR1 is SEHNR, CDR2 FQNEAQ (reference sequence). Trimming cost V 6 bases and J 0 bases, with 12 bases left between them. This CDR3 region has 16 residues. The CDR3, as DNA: TGTGCCAGCAGTCCCAGGGAACGCTCTGGGGCCAACGTCCTGACTTTC. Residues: CASSPRERSGANVLTF.

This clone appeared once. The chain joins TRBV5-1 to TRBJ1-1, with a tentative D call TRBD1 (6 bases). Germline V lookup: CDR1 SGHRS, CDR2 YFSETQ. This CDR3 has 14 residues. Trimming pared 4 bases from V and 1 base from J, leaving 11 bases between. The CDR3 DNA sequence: TGCGCCAGCAGCCCGGGACATCAGAACACTGAAGCTTTCTTT. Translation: CASSPGHQNTEAFF.

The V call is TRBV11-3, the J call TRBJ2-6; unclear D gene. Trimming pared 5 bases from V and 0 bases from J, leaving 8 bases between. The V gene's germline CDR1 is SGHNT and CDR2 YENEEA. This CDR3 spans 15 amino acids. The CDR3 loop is CASSHSRSGANVLTF. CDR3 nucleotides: TGTGCCAGCAGCCATTCCCGCTCTGGGGCCAACGTCCTGACTTTC.

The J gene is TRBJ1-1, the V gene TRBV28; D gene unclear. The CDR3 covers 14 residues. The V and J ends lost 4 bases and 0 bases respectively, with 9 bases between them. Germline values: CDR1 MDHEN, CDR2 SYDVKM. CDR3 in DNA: TGTGCCAGCAGTTACACCCGCGTGAACACTGAAGCTTTCTTT. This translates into CASSYTRVNTEAFF.

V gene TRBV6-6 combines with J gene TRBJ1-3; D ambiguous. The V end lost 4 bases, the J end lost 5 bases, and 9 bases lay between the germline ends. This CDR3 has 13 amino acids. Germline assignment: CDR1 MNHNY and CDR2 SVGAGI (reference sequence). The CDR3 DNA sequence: TGTGCCAGCAGTTCGGCTCCGCGAAACACCATATATTTT. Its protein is CASSSAPRNTIYF.

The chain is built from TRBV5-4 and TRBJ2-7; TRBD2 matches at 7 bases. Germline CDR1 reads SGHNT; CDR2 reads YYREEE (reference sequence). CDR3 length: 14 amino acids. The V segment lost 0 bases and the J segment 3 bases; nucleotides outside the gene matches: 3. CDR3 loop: CASSLAGGNYEQYF. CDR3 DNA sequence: TGTGCCAGCAGCTTGGCGGGGGGAAACTACGAGCAGTACTTC.

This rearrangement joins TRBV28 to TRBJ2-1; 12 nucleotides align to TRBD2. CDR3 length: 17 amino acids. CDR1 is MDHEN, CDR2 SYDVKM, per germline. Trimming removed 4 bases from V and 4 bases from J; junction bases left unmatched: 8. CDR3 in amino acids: CASSSTLTSGGYNEQFF. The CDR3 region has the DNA TGTGCCAGCAGTTCAACCCTGACTAGCGGGGGTTACAATGAGCAGTTCTTC. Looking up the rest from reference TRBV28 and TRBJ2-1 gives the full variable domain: DVKVTQSSRYLVKRTGEKVFLECVQDMDHENMFWYRQDPGLGLRLIYFSYDVKMKEKGDIPEGYSVSREKKERFSLILESASTNQTSMYLCASSSTLTSGGYNEQFFGPGTRLTVL.

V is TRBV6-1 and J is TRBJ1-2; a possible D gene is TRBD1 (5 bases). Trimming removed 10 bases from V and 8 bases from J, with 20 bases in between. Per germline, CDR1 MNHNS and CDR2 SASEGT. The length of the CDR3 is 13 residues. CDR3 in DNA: TGTGCCACCCAGACAGTAGAAATTCGGGGCTACACCTTC. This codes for CATQTVEIRGYTF.

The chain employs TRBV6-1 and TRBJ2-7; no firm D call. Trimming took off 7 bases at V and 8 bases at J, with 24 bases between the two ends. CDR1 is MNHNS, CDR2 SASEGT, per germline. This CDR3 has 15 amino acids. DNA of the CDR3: TGTGCCAGCACCCAAGGGCGGAGAGAGTACGTCAAGCAGTACTTC. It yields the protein CASTQGRREYVKQYF.

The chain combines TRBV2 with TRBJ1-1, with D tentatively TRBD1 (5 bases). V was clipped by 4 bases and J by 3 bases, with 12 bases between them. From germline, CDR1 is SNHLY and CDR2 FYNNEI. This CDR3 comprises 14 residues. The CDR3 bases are TGTGCCAGCAGTGCTACAGCCAGGGACACTGAAGCTTTCTTT. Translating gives CASSATARDTEAFF. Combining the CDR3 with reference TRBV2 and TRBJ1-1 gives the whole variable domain EPEVTQTPSHQVTQMGQEVILRCVPISNHLYFYWYRQILGQKVEFLVSFYNNEISEKSEIFDDQFSVERPDGSNFTLKIRSTKLEDSAMYFCASSATARDTEAFFGQGTRLTVV.

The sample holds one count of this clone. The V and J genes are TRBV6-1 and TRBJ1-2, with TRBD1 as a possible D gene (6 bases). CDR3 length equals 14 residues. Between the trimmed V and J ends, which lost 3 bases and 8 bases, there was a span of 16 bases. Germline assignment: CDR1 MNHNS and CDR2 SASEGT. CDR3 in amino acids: CASSDGQRAGGYTF. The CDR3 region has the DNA TGTGCCAGCAGTGACGGACAGCGGGCAGGAGGCTACACCTTC.

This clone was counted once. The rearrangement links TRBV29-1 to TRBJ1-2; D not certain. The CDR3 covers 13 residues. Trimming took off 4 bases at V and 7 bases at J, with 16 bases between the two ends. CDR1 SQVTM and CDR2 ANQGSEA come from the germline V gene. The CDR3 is CSVVRLGQFGYTF. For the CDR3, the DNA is TGCAGCGTTGTACGGCTTGGCCAGTTTGGCTACACCTTC.

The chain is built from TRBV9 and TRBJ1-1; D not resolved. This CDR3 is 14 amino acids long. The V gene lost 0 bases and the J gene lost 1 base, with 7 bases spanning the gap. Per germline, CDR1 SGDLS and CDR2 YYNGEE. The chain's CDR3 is CASSVEGENTEAFF. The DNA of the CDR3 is TGTGCCAGCAGCGTAGAGGGAGAGAACACTGAAGCTTTCTTT.

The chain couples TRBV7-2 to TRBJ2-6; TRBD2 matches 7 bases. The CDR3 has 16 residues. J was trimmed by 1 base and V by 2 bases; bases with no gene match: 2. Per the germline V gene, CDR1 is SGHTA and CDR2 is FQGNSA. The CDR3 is CASSLSGGSGANVLTF. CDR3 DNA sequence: TGTGCCAGCAGCTTATCCGGGGGGTCTGGGGCCAACGTCCTGACTTTC.

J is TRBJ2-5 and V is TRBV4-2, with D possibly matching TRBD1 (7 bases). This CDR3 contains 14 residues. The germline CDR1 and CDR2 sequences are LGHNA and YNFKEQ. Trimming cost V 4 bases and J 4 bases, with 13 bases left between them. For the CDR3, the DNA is TGTGCCAGCAGCCCCCAGGAGGGGGCAGAGACCCAGTACTTC. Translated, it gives CASSPQEGAETQYF.

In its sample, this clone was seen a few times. CDR3 DNA: TGCGCCAGCACTGAGGGACAGCGATTGGAAGCTTTCTTT. Translated: CASTEGQRLEAFF. This sequence joins TRBV5-1 and TRBJ1-1; 7 positions match TRBD1. The CDR3 has 13 residues. Trimming took 6 bases from V and 8 from J; bases not matched to a gene: 10. In germline, CDR1 is SGHRS, CDR2 YFSETQ. The variable domain in full, with the rest retrieved from reference TRBV5-1 and TRBJ1-1, is KAGVTQTPRYLIKTRGQQVTLSCSPISGHRSVSWYQQTPGQGLQFLFEYFSETQRNKGNFPGRFSGRQFSNSRSEMNVSTLELGDSALYLCASTEGQRLEAFFGQGTRLTVV.